A single sample is the source of the 16 T cell receptor beta chains below, sequenced in a study of CD8 T cells in ankylosing spondylitis. Via MiXCR, TCRdb re-called the 5' RACE reads, giving one row per CDR3 protein. The repertoire includes some 250,000 distinct CDR3 sequences, roughly a quarter of them detected once, and less than 0.75% sits in the top ten. The source material was blood, either unsorted or a sorted T cell fraction (not recorded which). These receptors all come from a male donor with ankylosing spondylitis or in good health (not recorded which).

The J gene is TRBJ2-7, the V gene TRBV30, with a possible D match to TRBD1 (6 bases). This CDR3 has 13 residues. The germline V gene has CDR1 GTSNPN and CDR2 SVGIG (reference sequence). The V and J ends lost 4 bases and 0 bases respectively, with 10 bases between them. CDR3 sequence (DNA): TGTGCCTGGAAACAGGGCAGCTCCTACGAGCAGTACTTC. Its protein product is CAWKQGSSYEQYF.

V is TRBV4-2 and J is TRBJ2-7; TRBD2 matches at 8 bases. This CDR3 has 16 residues. Germline lookup yields CDR1 LGHNA and CDR2 YNFKEQ. The V and J ends lost 3 bases and 1 base, in that order; junction bases with no gene match: 8. Here the CDR3 reads CASSQTAGAVSYEQYF. The DNA for the CDR3 is TGTGCCAGCAGCCAGACAGCGGGGGCCGTATCCTACGAGCAGTACTTC.

V usage is TRBV5-1 and J usage is TRBJ2-7; tentative D call: TRBD1 (5 bases). The germline CDR1 and CDR2 sequences are SGHRS and YFSETQ. V lost 5 bases to trimming and J lost 2 bases, with 14 bases between them. This CDR3 has 14 amino acids. The CDR3 reads CASSSEQVTYEQYF. The CDR3 region has the DNA TGCGCCAGCAGTTCGGAACAGGTTACCTACGAGCAGTACTTC. The full variable domain, completed using reference TRBV5-1 and TRBJ2-7, is KAGVTQTPRYLIKTRGQQVTLSCSPISGHRSVSWYQQTPGQGLQFLFEYFSETQRNKGNFPGRFSGRQFSNSRSEMNVSTLELGDSALYLCASSSEQVTYEQYFGPGTRLTVT.

This chain connects TRBV29-1 to TRBJ2-7; D remains unclear. Trimming left V 4 bases short and J 0 bases short, with 7 bases between. CDR1 is SQVTM and CDR2 is ANQGSEA in the germline V gene. The CDR3 runs 12 residues. The CDR3 DNA is TGCAGCGTTGTTTTCAGCTCCTACGAGCAGTACTTC. This codes for CSVVFSSYEQYF.

The chain links TRBV4-1 to TRBJ2-6, with D possibly being TRBD2 (5 bases). V lost 1 base and J 3 bases, leaving 10 bases between the germline ends. The germline V gene has CDR1 MGHRA and CDR2 YSYEKL. The CDR3 totals 16 residues. CDR3 amino acids: CASSQVEAGGANVLTF. CDR3 DNA: TGCGCCAGCAGCCAAGTAGAGGCGGGTGGGGCCAACGTCCTGACTTTC.

This clonotype was observed at least ten times. The genes are TRBV6-2 or TRBV6-3 and TRBJ2-4; D assignment may be TRBD1 or TRBD2 (5 bases each). V dropped 8 bases and J dropped 1 base, with 12 bases sitting between them. CDR1 and CDR2 from the germline V gene are MNHEY and SVGEGT. This CDR3 has 14 residues. Written as DNA, the CDR3 is TGTGCCAGCGTGACCGGGACCGCCAAAAACATTCAGTACTTC. Translated, it gives CASVTGTAKNIQYF.

This clonotype was detected ten times or more. The chain recombines TRBV10-3 with TRBJ1-2; 8 nucleotides agree with TRBD1. CDR1 ENHRY and CDR2 SYGVKD come from the germline V gene. The CDR3 runs 13 residues. The trim removed 7 bases at V and 6 bases at J, leaving 7 bases unmatched. This CDR3 reads CAINPDRAHGYTF. CDR3 in DNA: TGTGCCATCAACCCGGACAGGGCGCATGGCTACACCTTC.

The rearrangement joins TRBV20-1 to TRBJ2-3, with D maybe TRBD1 (5 bases). Trimming pared 6 bases from V and 3 bases from J, leaving 13 bases between. This CDR3 spans 13 amino acids. Looked up from germline, CDR1 is DFQATT and CDR2 is SNEGSKA (reference sequence). The CDR3 loop reads CSAPDKGTDTQYF. As DNA, the CDR3 is TGCAGTGCACCGGACAAGGGGACAGATACGCAGTATTTT.

This clonotype was seen a single time. The rearrangement uses TRBV6-1 and TRBJ2-5; D gene uncertain. Trimming shortened V by 6 bases and J by 1 base, and 15 bases separated the two germline ends. This CDR3 has 15 residues. The germline V gene has CDR1 MNHNS and CDR2 SASEGT. The CDR3 sequence: CASRLNRAFQETQYF. In nucleotides, the CDR3 is TGTGCCAGCAGGCTCAACCGGGCCTTCCAAGAGACCCAGTACTTC.

V gene TRBV24-1 combines with J gene TRBJ2-7; D tentatively fits TRBD1 or TRBD2 (5 bases each). This CDR3 has 15 residues. Germline V lookup: CDR1 KGHDR, CDR2 SFDVKD. Trimming took 2 bases from V and 3 from J, leaving 13 bases between them. CDR3 residues: CATSDSGARSYEQYF. DNA for the CDR3: TGTGCCACCAGTGATTCCGGGGCCAGGAGCTACGAGCAGTACTTC.

The chain links TRBV7-2 to TRBJ2-7; D not resolved. The CDR3 is 12 amino acids. Trimming shortened V by 4 bases and J by 4 bases, and 8 bases separated the two germline ends. Germline CDR1 reads SGHTA; CDR2 reads FQGNSA. CDR3 nucleotide sequence: TGTGCCAGCAGCTCCTCTTATTACGAGCAGTACTTC. Protein sequence: CASSSSYYEQYF.

The CDR3 sequence: CAWDRGNTEAFF. CDR3 sequence (DNA): TGTGCCTGGGACAGGGGGAACACTGAAGCTTTCTTT. This sequence joins TRBV30 and TRBJ1-1; 8 bases are shared with TRBD1. This CDR3 is built from 12 residues. The J segment lost 1 base and the V segment lost 5 bases, leaving 0 bases of the junction unmatched. Germline assignment: CDR1 GTSNPN and CDR2 SVGIG (reference sequence).

This clonotype was detected only a few times. The chain recombines TRBV20-1 with TRBJ2-3; 12 positions match TRBD2. The V and J ends lost 4 bases and 6 bases, in that order; junction bases with no gene match: 11. Per germline, CDR1 DFQATT and CDR2 SNEGSKA (reference sequence). The CDR3 is 16 residues long. CDR3 sequence reads: CSAKLHLAGGEDTQYF. The CDR3 bases are TGCAGTGCTAAGCTCCACCTAGCGGGGGGGGAGGATACGCAGTATTTT.

The chain uses TRBV3-1 and TRBJ1-2; TRBD1 is a possible D gene (5 bases). Trimming cost V 6 bases and J 8 bases, with 16 bases left between them. This CDR3 contains 13 residues. The V gene's germline CDR1 is LGHDT and CDR2 YNNKEL (reference sequence). This CDR3 is CASSSGQVDGYTF. DNA of the CDR3: TGTGCCAGCAGTTCGGGGCAGGTGGACGGCTACACCTTC.

This clonotype has at least ten counts. V usage is TRBV20-1 and J usage is TRBJ2-7, with D perhaps matching TRBD2 (5 bases). The CDR3 extends over 14 amino acids. Trimming shortened V by 6 bases and J by 7 bases, and 22 bases separated the two germline ends. CDR1 DFQATT and CDR2 SNEGSKA come from the germline V gene (reference sequence). The CDR3 coding sequence is TGCAGTGCGCCCCCCGCGGGCTCCCTGGGGGAGCAGTACTTC. Translating gives CSAPPAGSLGEQYF.

The rearrangement uses TRBV28 and TRBJ2-7; D is undetermined. CDR1 and CDR2 (germline): MDHEN, SYDVKM. There are 14 residues in the CDR3. Trimming removed 8 bases from V and 1 base from J, with 15 bases in between. CDR3 DNA sequence: TGTGCCAGCGTCCCGGCAGGTAGTTCCTACGAGCAGTACTTC. Its protein is CASVPAGSSYEQYF.